This T cell receptor (beta chain) was documented in a study of CD8 T cells in ankylosing spondylitis. Construction of TCR beta libraries was performed using quantitative 5'-RACE with molecular barcodes. TCRdb redid the calling of the 5' RACE reads with MiXCR, one entry per CDR3 protein. The sample yields roughly 700,000 distinct CDR3 sequences, about 20% seen once. The sample holds a few counts of this clonotype. The antigen remains unidentified. Study-wide points: Earlier authors reported some of these motif variants in reactive arthritis synovial fluid and blood. Seven to nine highly homologous variants formed a TCR beta motif that appeared characteristic of ankylosing spondylitis blood. In ankylosing spondylitis patients, matched synovial fluid reportedly showed significant enrichment of disease-linked clones. Those disease-linked clones were CD8+; they were also relatively rare in peripheral blood.

There are 14 residues in the CDR3. J was trimmed by 2 bases and V by 6 bases; bases with no gene match: 4. Germline V CDR1 and CDR2: SQVTM, ANQGSEA. This clonotype originated in a male donor with ankylosing spondylitis. The source material was blood, either unsorted or a sorted T cell fraction (not recorded which). The chain links TRBV29-1 to TRBJ2-4; 10 nucleotides align to TRBD1. As DNA, the CDR3 is TGCAGCGTATGGACAGGGGGATCCAAAAACATTCAGTACTTC. Translation: CSVWTGGSKNIQYF.